Sequencing of this TCR beta chain was carried out in a study of tumor and adjacent non-tumor tissue in lung cancer. CDR1 is DFQATT and CDR2 is SNEGSKA in the germline V gene (reference sequence). The CDR3 is 15 residues long. The library came from three nested PCR rounds adapted from ARM-PCR protocols. TCRdb called the multiplex PCR reads again in MiXCR, with one record for every CDR3 protein. The table includes about 200,000 distinct CDR3 sequences, approximately 74% detected once. RNA was extracted from bulk tissue without any cell sorting. On this clonotype: The CDR3 end shows no conserved phenylalanine or tryptophan, and so a read error is likely.

The sequence was obtained from a man in his 60s with non-small cell lung cancer. Sequencing input: lung tumor tissue. The V and J genes are TRBV20-1 and TRBJ2-1; 7 positions match TRBD1. The CDR3 DNA follows: TGCGGCGCTAGAGATCCCCGGGCAGGGGGCAATGAGCAGTTCTCC. As protein: CGARDPRAGGNEQFS.